This T cell receptor beta chain appears in the sequencing data of a study of blood T cell repertoires in COVID-19. Study details: T cells, B-cell-depleted T cells, or PBMCs provided the cDNA or gDNA that served as material.

Only in-frame clones appear in the TCRdb table, and some are missing; sequencing was by immunoSEQ multiplex PCR. The data show 260,000 or so clones, around 84% seen once. This study enrolled people aged 18 to 89 from about two dozen US geographic areas. Symptom resolution, clearance, or two negative PCRs marked the recovered donors of Cohort 3. From germline, CDR1 is MNHEY and CDR2 SMNVEV (reference sequence). CDR3 length: 13 amino acids. V was clipped by 6 bases and J by 2 bases, with 11 bases between them. The J gene is TRBJ2-7, the V gene TRBV27; D is undetermined. This TCR was recovered from a woman in her 50s who had recovered from COVID-19. The sample comprised PBMCs or T cells enriched from blood (not recorded which). CDR3 sequence (DNA): TGTGCCAGCAGCTATACAGAAGCCTACGAGCAGTACTTC. Its translation: CASSYTEAYEQYF.